A single sample gave rise to the 5 T cell receptor beta chains below, sequenced in a study of T cell responses to AZD1222 COVID-19 vaccine. Generated by immunoSEQ multiplex PCR, the TCRdb table keeps only in-frame clones and is missing some. Of around 100,000 clones listed, 88% are singletons. This specimen was peripheral blood, taken on day 0 of AZD1222 vaccination. These receptors came from an adult in good health.

This clone showed up just a few times. V and J are TRBV28 and TRBJ1-2, with D maybe TRBD1 (6 bases). The germline CDR1 and CDR2 sequences are MDHEN and SYDVKM. This CDR3 has 14 residues. The V and J ends lost 11 bases and 2 bases respectively, with 18 bases between them. The CDR3 bases are TGTGCCGGTTCCGAGGGCAGGGGAAACTATGGCTACACCTTC. Translation gives CAGSEGRGNYGYTF.

The gene calls are TRBV7-6 and TRBJ2-2; TRBD1 matches 7 bases. Trimming at V came to 4 bases and at J to 2 bases, leaving 7 bases not matched to a gene. Germline-derived CDR1 and CDR2 are SGHVS and FNYEAQ. The CDR3 is made up of 16 amino acids. This CDR3 is CASSSRQGRNTGELFF. The CDR3 region has the DNA TGTGCCAGCAGCTCAAGACAGGGTCGAAACACCGGGGAGCTGTTTTTT.

The CDR3, as DNA: TGCGCCAGCAGCCAAGGGCAGAGATTTAATCAGCCCCAGCATTTT. Protein product: CASSQGQRFNQPQHF. This rearrangement joins TRBV4-1 to TRBJ1-5, with no clear D. The germline CDR1 and CDR2 sequences are MGHRA and YSYEKL. The CDR3 covers 15 residues. V was trimmed by 1 base and J by 4 bases, leaving 11 bases between them.

The rearrangement links TRBV9 to TRBJ1-1; no clear D gene. This CDR3 region has 14 residues. Germline CDR1 reads SGDLS; CDR2 reads YYNGEE. The V end lost 5 bases, the J end lost 4 bases, and 15 bases lay between the germline ends. The CDR3 nucleotides read TGTGCCAGCAGTCCCGGATCGGCGGGCACTGAAGCTTTCTTT. Amino acid sequence: CASSPGSAGTEAFF.

The rearrangement joins TRBV7-8 to TRBJ1-1; D is uncertain. The CDR3 runs 13 residues. In germline, CDR1 is SGHVS, CDR2 FQNEAQ. V gave up 0 bases and J gave up 0 bases, with 2 bases separating them. CDR3 protein: CASSLALNTEAFF. CDR3 DNA: TGTGCCAGCAGCTTAGCTTTGAACACTGAAGCTTTCTTT. Full variable domain (rest looked up from reference TRBV7-8 and TRBJ1-1): GAGVSQSPRYKVAKRGQDVALRCDPISGHVSLFWYQQALGQGPEFLTYFQNEAQLDKSGLPSDRFFAERPEGSVSTLKIQRTQQEDSAVYLCASSLALNTEAFFGQGTRLTVV.